What follows describes a single T cell receptor beta chain. Its antigen is not known. V shed 1 base and J shed 5 bases, with 5 bases lying between them. The length of the CDR3 is 12 residues. Per germline, CDR1 SNHLY and CDR2 FYNNEI. This record comes from a study of cytomegalovirus exposure and HLA in healthy donors. 60 Vbeta and 13 Jbeta primers were used in PCR. In the original workflow: Later analysis identified approximately 80 million unique TCR beta chains, 8.5 million to 13 million shared. Profiling relied on immunoSEQ multiplex PCR, and the TCRdb table lists in-frame clones only, not all of them. V, J and clone size reflect that table, while D and trimming were determined from the DNA. The repertoire table contains approximately 130,000 clones. Whole-study results and caveats: There were around 160 TCR beta chains listed as cytomegalovirus-associated.

The sequence came from a woman aged 60-75 years in good health and CMV-seronegative. The sequencing input was PBMCs. The V and J genes are TRBV2 and TRBJ2-5; D remains unclear. DNA of the CDR3: TGTGCCAGCAGTGAAGATCGGGAGACCCAGTACTTC. Protein: CASSEDRETQYF.